This T cell receptor beta chain was recovered during a study of CD8+ T cells in alopecia areata. Germline V gene sequence: CDR1 SQVTM, CDR2 ANQGSEA. V lost 4 bases to trimming and J lost 1 base, with 11 bases between them. The CDR3 runs 13 residues. RNA, once extracted, was reverse transcribed into cDNA for use as the sequencing template. Method: immunoSEQ multiplex PCR; TCRdb's copy keeps in-frame clones and lacks some. The sample has about 120,000 clones, around two fifths seen once. Study-wide results and limits: Scalp sample sequencing also detects resident alphabeta T cells of normal skin. Patients shared TCRs less clearly than mice did, possibly owing to HLA.

The sorting of PBMCs gave CD4+ and CD8+ T cells. This clone was observed a handful of times. Its antigen is unknown. V gene TRBV29-1 combines with J gene TRBJ2-7; unclear D gene. The sequence derives from a human donor with alopecia areata. Sequencing was performed on CD4+ T cells sorted from blood. This CDR3 is CSVATPGSYEQYF. As DNA, the CDR3 is TGCAGCGTTGCGACCCCAGGTTCCTACGAGCAGTACTTC.